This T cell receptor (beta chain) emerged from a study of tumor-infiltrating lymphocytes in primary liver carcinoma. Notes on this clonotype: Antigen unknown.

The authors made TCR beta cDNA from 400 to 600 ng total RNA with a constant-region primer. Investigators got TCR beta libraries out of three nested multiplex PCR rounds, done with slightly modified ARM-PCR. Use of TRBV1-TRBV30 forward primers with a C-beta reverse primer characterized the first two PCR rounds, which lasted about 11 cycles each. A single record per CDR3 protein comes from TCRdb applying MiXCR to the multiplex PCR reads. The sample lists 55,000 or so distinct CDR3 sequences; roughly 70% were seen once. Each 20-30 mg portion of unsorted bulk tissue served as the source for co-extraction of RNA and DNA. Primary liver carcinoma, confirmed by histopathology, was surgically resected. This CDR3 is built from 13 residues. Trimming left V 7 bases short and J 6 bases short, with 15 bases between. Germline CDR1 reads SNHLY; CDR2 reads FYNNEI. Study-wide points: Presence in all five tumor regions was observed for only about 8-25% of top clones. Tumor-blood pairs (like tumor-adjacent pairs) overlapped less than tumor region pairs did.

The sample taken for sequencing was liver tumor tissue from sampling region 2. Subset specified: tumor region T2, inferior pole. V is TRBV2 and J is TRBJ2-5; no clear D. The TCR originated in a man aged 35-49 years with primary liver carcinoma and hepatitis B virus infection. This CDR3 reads CASMNAGEKTQYF. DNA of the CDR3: TGTGCCAGCATGAATGCTGGAGAAAAGACCCAGTACTTC.